This is a list of T cell receptor beta chains from one sample in a study of blood T cell repertoires in COVID-19. Here immunoSEQ multiplex PCR was the method, and the copy in TCRdb shows in-frame clones only, minus some. The sample yields some 140,000 clones, 81% seen once. The sequenced sample consisted of peripheral blood. These receptor sequences come from a woman aged 55-69 years with active or convalescent COVID-19. The CDR3 runs from the conserved cysteine through the conserved F or W. The order of the fields is D gene, J gene, V gene, clone size, CDR3 protein, CDR3 DNA. D genes are given only for firm matches. Clone sizes are given selectively: once, few, many, or a class where the clone is expanded.

TRBD1,TRBJ2-4,TRBV19,NA,CASSPGTGSLSHRRIQYF,TGTGCCAGTAGTCCCGGGACAGGGTCGTTGAGTCACCGGCGCATTCAGTACTTC
TRBD1,TRBJ2-2,TRBV5-1,NA,CASSTRQGAGELFF,TGCGCCAGCAGCACTCGACAGGGGGCCGGGGAGCTGTTTTTT
NA,TRBJ2-2,TRBV13,NA,CASGLHGPGELFF,TGTGCCAGCGGCCTACATGGGCCCGGGGAGCTGTTTTTT
NA,TRBJ2-1,TRBV28,NA,CASRGASGPSLPNEQFF,TGTGCCAGCAGGGGGGCATCGGGACCATCACTTCCCAATGAGCAGTTCTTC
TRBD2,TRBJ2-5,TRBV7-2,NA,CASSPTSGRAVETQYF,TGTGCCAGCAGCCCAACTAGCGGGAGGGCCGTGGAGACCCAGTACTTC
NA,TRBJ2-3,TRBV11-1,NA,CASSALIPGPTDTQYF,TGTGCCAGCAGCGCCCTTATACCAGGTCCGACAGATACGCAGTATTTT
TRBD1,TRBJ1-6,TRBV11-2,few,CASSTLTGARGSPLHF,TGTGCCAGCAGCACCCTGACAGGGGCTCGGGGTTCACCCCTCCACTTT
NA,TRBJ1-1,TRBV12-3/TRBV12-4,NA,CASRGDFTEAFF,TGTGCCAGCAGGGGGGACTTCACTGAAGCTTTCTTT
TRBD1,TRBJ1-1,TRBV7-9,NA,CASSLGDSWVAFF,TGTGCCAGCAGCTTAGGGGACAGTTGGGTAGCTTTCTTT
NA,TRBJ1-2,TRBV5-4,NA,CASSGGRWTDGYTF,TGTGCCAGCAGCGGAGGACGGTGGACTGACGGCTACACCTTC
TRBD2,TRBJ2-1,TRBV9,NA,CASSVDLSWTSGKVNEQFF,TGTGCCAGCAGCGTAGATTTGAGCTGGACTAGCGGGAAGGTCAATGAGCAGTTCTTC
TRBD1,TRBJ2-2,TRBV4-1,once,CASSQRGTGGNTGELFF,TGCGCCAGCAGCCAGAGGGGCACAGGGGGAAACACCGGGGAGCTGTTTTTT
TRBD1,TRBJ1-5,TRBV19,NA,CATQGQGEGQPQHF,TGTGCCACCCAGGGACAGGGGGAAGGTCAGCCCCAGCATTTT
NA,TRBJ1-2,TRBV5-1,many,CASSFEGDYGYTF,TGCGCCAGCAGCTTCGAGGGGGACTATGGCTACACCTTC
TRBD2,TRBJ2-3,TRBV3-1/TRBV3-2,NA,CASSRPSGNGLTDTQYF,TGTGCCAGCAGCCGCCCAAGCGGGAATGGCCTCACAGATACGCAGTATTTT
TRBD1,TRBJ1-1,TRBV24-1,NA,CATSNRGNTEAFF,TGTGCCACCAGCAACAGGGGGAACACTGAAGCTTTCTTT
NA,TRBJ2-2,TRBV6-6,NA,CASRNTGDGSAGELFF,TGTGCCAGCAGAAACACGGGGGACGGATCAGCCGGGGAGCTGTTTTTT
TRBD1,TRBJ1-2,TRBV4-1,once,CASSQRPGTGVGYTF,TGCGCCAGCAGCCAACGTCCCGGGACAGGGGTTGGCTACACCTTC
NA,TRBJ1-3,TRBV7-8,NA,CASSLWRVTGNTIYF,TGTGCCAGCAGCTTATGGAGGGTGACTGGAAACACCATATATTTT
NA,TRBJ2-3,TRBV21-1,NA,CASSKPHGHPGADTQYF,TGTGCCAGCAGCAAGCCCCACGGACATCCAGGAGCAGATACGCAGTATTTT
TRBD1,TRBJ2-7,TRBV27,NA,CASSLRGQGGTYEQYF,TGTGCCAGCAGTTTACGGGGACAGGGGGGCACCTACGAGCAGTACTTC
TRBD2,TRBJ2-5,TRBV5-4,NA,CASSFERGEETQYF,TGTGCCAGCAGCTTTGAGCGGGGTGAAGAGACCCAGTACTTC
NA,TRBJ2-3,TRBV11-2,NA,CASSPITDTQYF,TGTGCCAGCAGCCCCATCACAGATACGCAGTATTTT
NA,TRBJ2-7,TRBV19,NA,CASSIREAGSYEQYF,TGTGCCAGTAGTATTAGGGAAGCGGGCTCCTACGAGCAGTACTTC
TRBD1,TRBJ2-3,TRBV28,NA,CASSLYRGPDTQYF,TGTGCCAGCAGCTTATACAGGGGCCCAGATACGCAGTATTTT
NA,TRBJ1-2,TRBV6-6,few,CASKEIKGPYGYTF,TGTGCCAGCAAAGAGATAAAGGGGCCCTATGGCTACACCTTC
NA,TRBJ1-6,TRBV10-3,once,CAISALGAGSSYNSPLHF,TGTGCCATCAGTGCCCTCGGAGCGGGAAGCTCCTATAATTCACCCCTCCACTTT
NA,TRBJ2-1,TRBV6-6,NA,CASSYYRGNEQFF,TGTGCCAGCAGTTACTATCGAGGAAATGAGCAGTTCTTC